A selection of T cell receptor beta chains follows, all from one sample in a study of T cell repertoires in cytomegalovirus infection. TCRdb redid the calling of the reads with MiXCR, one entry per CDR3 protein. The sample comprises 510,000 or so distinct CDR3 sequences, around a quarter of which are singletons, and less than 15% rests with the top ten. What was sequenced was PBMCs. The receptors come from a human donor in good health (CMV status not recorded). Some clones in this sample may be carry-over from other donors' samples. Both conserved end residues are trimmed from each CDR3. Fields, in order: V gene, J gene, CDR3 length, CDR3 protein.

v_gene: TRBV11-3
j_gene: TRBJ1-1
len: 12
CDR3aa: ASSLSAGVTEAF

v_gene: TRBV28
j_gene: TRBJ1-2
len: 11
CDR3aa: ASTGGWNYGYT

v_gene: TRBV5-6
j_gene: TRBJ1-2
len: 10
CDR3aa: ASSLDDYGYT

v_gene: TRBV7-9
j_gene: TRBJ2-3
len: 12
CDR3aa: ASSLDGRVLTQY

v_gene: TRBV6-6
j_gene: TRBJ2-5
len: 13
CDR3aa: ASSYSRAAQETQY

v_gene: TRBV7-2
j_gene: TRBJ2-5
len: 12
CDR3aa: ASSTRAQKETQY

v_gene: TRBV7-8
j_gene: TRBJ1-3
len: 15
CDR3aa: ASSQTGTRVFGNTIY

v_gene: TRBV7-2
j_gene: TRBJ2-3
len: 14
CDR3aa: ASSLARPSGRDTQY

v_gene: TRBV7-2
j_gene: TRBJ2-2
len: 12
CDR3aa: ATAGQGRTGELF

v_gene: TRBV19
j_gene: TRBJ2-1
len: 16
CDR3aa: ASSTQFAGGPGLNEQF

v_gene: TRBV7-2
j_gene: TRBJ2-2
len: 15
CDR3aa: ASSLLFGLGLTGELF

v_gene: TRBV20-1
j_gene: TRBJ1-2
len: 10
CDR3aa: TAPTGGYGYT

v_gene: TRBV12-3/TRBV12-4
j_gene: TRBJ2-1
len: 11
CDR3aa: ASSLFAGDEQF

v_gene: TRBV20-1
j_gene: TRBJ2-3
len: 13
CDR3aa: SADPGTPFTDTQY

v_gene: TRBV4-3
j_gene: TRBJ1-6
len: 13
CDR3aa: ASSQDLAVRSPLH

v_gene: TRBV20-1
j_gene: TRBJ2-2
len: 11
CDR3aa: SARDSGSGELF

v_gene: TRBV7-6
j_gene: TRBJ2-1
len: 12
CDR3aa: ASSSRDYRDEQF

v_gene: TRBV9
j_gene: TRBJ2-3
len: 14
CDR3aa: ASSLGTSGSYDTQY

v_gene: TRBV27
j_gene: TRBJ2-1
len: 14
CDR3aa: ASSSDRGTSLTWQF

v_gene: TRBV28
j_gene: TRBJ2-7
len: 15
CDR3aa: ASSSIHMTGVGYEQY

v_gene: TRBV7-8
j_gene: TRBJ2-1
len: 13
CDR3aa: ASSLPSGRINEQF

v_gene: TRBV14
j_gene: TRBJ2-5
len: 13
CDR3aa: ASTPGLAGRETQY

v_gene: TRBV6-2/TRBV6-3
j_gene: TRBJ2-1
len: 13
CDR3aa: ASSLAGGRDNEQF

v_gene: TRBV28
j_gene: TRBJ1-1
len: 13
CDR3aa: ASSPPLGGNTEAF

v_gene: TRBV19
j_gene: TRBJ2-1
len: 13
CDR3aa: ASSIRDTTYNEQF

v_gene: TRBV11-2
j_gene: TRBJ2-1
len: 14
CDR3aa: ASSLSGLAGANEQF

v_gene: TRBV7-9
j_gene: TRBJ2-3
len: 11
CDR3aa: ASSSGMADTQY

v_gene: TRBV20-1
j_gene: TRBJ2-2
len: 11
CDR3aa: SASGPNTGELF

v_gene: TRBV7-6
j_gene: TRBJ1-2
len: 11
CDR3aa: ASSYAAHYGYT

v_gene: TRBV11-1
j_gene: TRBJ2-1
len: 13
CDR3aa: ASSPRSPSFNEQF

v_gene: TRBV5-1
j_gene: TRBJ2-2
len: 11
CDR3aa: ASQAGRTGELF

v_gene: TRBV7-2
j_gene: TRBJ2-1
len: 13
CDR3aa: ASSTKTGGYNEQF

v_gene: TRBV6-2/TRBV6-3
j_gene: TRBJ1-2
len: 10
CDR3aa: ASSYSRRGYT

v_gene: TRBV11-3
j_gene: TRBJ1-2
len: 10
CDR3aa: ASSLGDFDYT

v_gene: TRBV4-3
j_gene: TRBJ2-1
len: 10
CDR3aa: ASSQDPDEQF

v_gene: TRBV12-3/TRBV12-4
j_gene: TRBJ2-3
len: 12
CDR3aa: ASSPATGAVTQY

v_gene: TRBV9
j_gene: TRBJ1-3
len: 13
CDR3aa: ASSFTGLGGNTIY

v_gene: TRBV11-3
j_gene: TRBJ1-1
len: 10
CDR3aa: ASNPGDTEAF

v_gene: TRBV10-3
j_gene: TRBJ1-6
len: 12
CDR3aa: AISDPPRGSPLH

v_gene: TRBV6-1
j_gene: TRBJ1-6
len: 13
CDR3aa: ASSYVRQGGSPLH

v_gene: TRBV29-1
j_gene: TRBJ1-3
len: 13
CDR3aa: SVQEDDGGRNTIY

v_gene: TRBV29-1
j_gene: TRBJ1-2
len: 16
CDR3aa: SVAFSGTGALFNYGYT

v_gene: TRBV6-5
j_gene: TRBJ2-2
len: 11
CDR3aa: ASSYSRSGELF

v_gene: TRBV19
j_gene: TRBJ1-5
len: 14
CDR3aa: ASRNARGGLNQPQH

v_gene: TRBV6-2/TRBV6-3
j_gene: TRBJ1-5
len: 16
CDR3aa: ASSSTRDRAWSSQPQH

v_gene: TRBV6-1
j_gene: TRBJ2-1
len: 9
CDR3aa: ASTGGGEQF

v_gene: TRBV27
j_gene: TRBJ1-2
len: 15
CDR3aa: ASSSIPRLDRNYGYT

v_gene: TRBV7-2
j_gene: TRBJ2-7
len: 12
CDR3aa: ASSLEAGPQEQY